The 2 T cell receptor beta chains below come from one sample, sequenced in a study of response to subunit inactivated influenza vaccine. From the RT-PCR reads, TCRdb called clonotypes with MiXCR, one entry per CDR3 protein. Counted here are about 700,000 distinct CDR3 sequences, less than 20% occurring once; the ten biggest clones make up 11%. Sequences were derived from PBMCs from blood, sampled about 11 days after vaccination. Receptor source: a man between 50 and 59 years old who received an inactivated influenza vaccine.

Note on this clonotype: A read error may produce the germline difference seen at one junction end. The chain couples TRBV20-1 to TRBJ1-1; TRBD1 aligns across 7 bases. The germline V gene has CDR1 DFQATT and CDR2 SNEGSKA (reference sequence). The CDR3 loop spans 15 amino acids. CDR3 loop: CSARGSGTVNTEAFF. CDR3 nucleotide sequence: TGCAGTGCAAGAGGTAGTGGGACAGTGAACACTGAAGCTTTCTTT.

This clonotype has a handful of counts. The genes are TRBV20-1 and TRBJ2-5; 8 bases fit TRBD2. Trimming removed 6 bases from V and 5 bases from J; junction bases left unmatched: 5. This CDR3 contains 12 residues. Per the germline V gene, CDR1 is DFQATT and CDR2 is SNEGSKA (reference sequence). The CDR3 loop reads CSARSGDETQYF. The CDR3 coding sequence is TGCAGTGCCCGTAGCGGGGACGAGACCCAGTACTTC.